Sequencing of this T cell receptor (beta chain) was carried out in a study of blood T cell repertoires in COVID-19. Background on the study: Some COVID-19 samples were acute and others convalescent; all came from the United States, Italy and Spain. In each case, the material was cDNA or gDNA derived from T cells, B-cell-depleted T cells, or PBMCs.

V lost 7 bases and J lost 3, with 27 bases in between. The germline V gene has CDR1 SNHLY and CDR2 FYNNEI. There are 18 residues in the CDR3. In the source study's methods: For nucleated cells, counts were estimated from reference gene primer amplification. TCRdb's copy holds only in-frame clones and misses some; the assay was immunoSEQ multiplex PCR. V and J calls and clone size are copied from that table; D and trimming were computed from the DNA. Of approximately 290,000 clones listed, 80% to 85% were seen once; the top ten hold 15% to 18%. Enrolment of Seattle patients took place during active infection, and they were followed longitudinally.

This TCR was sampled from a person aged 70 to 85 with COVID-19, enrolled during active disease. Sequencing was carried out using peripheral blood. This chain links TRBV2 with TRBJ1-2; tentatively, D is TRBD1 (5 bases). CDR3 loop: CASNPLSNSGILYYGYTF. The DNA of the CDR3 is TGTGCCAGCAATCCCCTTTCGAACTCAGGGATCCTTTACTATGGCTACACCTTC.